A single sample gave rise to the 23 T cell receptor beta chains below, sequenced in a study of CD8+CD57+ T cells in acquired aplastic anemia. TCR beta VDJ and CDR3 were profiled, and genomic DNA was the template. One entry per CDR3 protein results from TCRdb running MiXCR on the reads. The sample records around 150,000 distinct CDR3 sequences, 45% to 50% being singletons. Only patients with CD8+CD57+ cell expansion on flow cytometry were chosen for sequencing. Sequences were obtained from sorted CD4+, CD8+, or CD8+CD57+ T cells (not recorded which) from PBMCs. The receptors stem from a human donor with aplastic anemia.

Remarks on this clonotype: One junction end does not reproduce the germline sequence, and a read error may be involved. This rearrangement joins TRBV27 to TRBJ2-2, with D possibly TRBD2 on 5 matching bases. CDR1 is MNHEY and CDR2 is SMNVEV in the germline V gene (reference sequence). This CDR3 contains 15 residues. CDR3 amino acids: CASTRGLESTGELVF. As DNA, the CDR3 is TGTGCCAGCACCCGCGGGTTGGAGAGCACCGGGGAGCTGGTTTTT.

This clonotype occurred many times. This chain joins TRBV5-1 and TRBJ2-1, with D perhaps matching TRBD1 (5 bases). V lost 4 bases and J lost 5, with 16 bases in between. CDR1 SGHRS and CDR2 YFSETQ come from the germline V gene. The CDR3 contains 15 residues. CDR3 in DNA: TGCGCCAGCAGCCTCCTGGGGCGGATCGACAATGAGCAGTTCTTC. It translates to CASSLLGRIDNEQFF.

The chain joins TRBV19 to TRBJ1-1; D might be TRBD1 (5 bases). Germline loops: CDR1 LNHDA, CDR2 SQIVND (reference sequence). This CDR3 contains 13 residues. Trimming stripped 4 bases from V and 1 base from J, with 7 bases between. Written as DNA, the CDR3 is TGTGCCAGTAGTACCCAGGGGAACACTGAAGCTTTCTTT. It translates to CASSTQGNTEAFF.

This clonotype was recorded at least ten times. The V call is TRBV20-1, the J call TRBJ2-5; D is tentatively TRBD1 or TRBD2 (5 bases each). The CDR3 loop spans 14 amino acids. Germline values: CDR1 DFQATT, CDR2 SNEGSKA (reference sequence). CDR3 loop: CRQSGTQVTETQYF. The CDR3 DNA reads as TGCAGACAATCCGGGACCCAGGTAACGGAGACCCAGTACTTC.

This clonotype showed up many times. The rearrangement links TRBV10-3 to TRBJ1-1, with 10 bases fitting TRBD1. The V gene end was trimmed by 6 bases and the J gene end by 5 bases; junction bases not matched to a gene: 9. Germline CDR1 and CDR2: ENHRY and SYGVKD. The CDR3 covers 15 residues. In DNA form, the CDR3 reads TGTGCCATCAGAGATAGGGACAGGGGTAGGACTGAAGCTTTCTTT. Its translation: CAIRDRDRGRTEAFF.

The CDR3 sequence is CASSAGYIYEQYF. The CDR3 region has the DNA TGTGCCAGCAGCGCGGGGTATATTTACGAGCAGTACTTC. The chain employs TRBV7-2 and TRBJ2-7, with D possibly being TRBD2 (6 bases). Per the germline V gene, CDR1 is SGHTA and CDR2 is FQGNSA. CDR3 length: 13 amino acids. The V gene lost 5 bases and the J gene lost 4 bases, with 12 bases spanning the gap.

This clonotype was detected once. This chain links TRBV10-3 with TRBJ2-7; tentative D call: TRBD2 (5 bases). CDR1 and CDR2 (germline): ENHRY, SYGVKD. V gave up 8 bases and J gave up 5 bases, with 10 bases separating them. CDR3 size: 11 residues. CDR3 in DNA: TGTGCCATCCGGGATCCCGACGAGCAGTACTTC. Protein: CAIRDPDEQYF.

This clonotype was counted ten times or more. The CDR3 sequence: CASSNWPPNYGYTF. The CDR3 DNA is TGTGCCAGTAGTAATTGGCCACCTAACTATGGCTACACCTTC. V is TRBV19 and J is TRBJ1-2; no reliable D call. The CDR3 is 14 residues long. The V gene lost 4 bases and the J gene lost 0 bases, with 9 bases spanning the gap. The V gene's germline CDR1 is LNHDA and CDR2 SQIVND (reference sequence).

The chain's CDR3 is CASSDPGGVETQYF. CDR3 DNA sequence: TGCGCCAGCAGTGACCCGGGTGGGGTTGAGACCCAGTACTTC. V gene TRBV10-1 combines with J gene TRBJ2-5, with unresolved D. The ends were cut back, 3 bases at V and 5 bases at J, with 13 bases in the middle. Germline assignment: CDR1 WNHNN and CDR2 SYGVQD (reference sequence). The CDR3 has 14 residues.

This clonotype was counted between two and nine times. At one end the junction does not follow the germline gene, possibly because of a read error. The chain employs TRBV7-7 and TRBJ2-5, with TRBD2 as a possible D gene (7 bases). Germline-derived CDR1 and CDR2 are SSHAT and FNYEAQ (reference sequence). The length of the CDR3 is 15 residues. The CDR3, as DNA: TGTGCTAGCAGCTTAGGGGGAGGGGGCCAAGAGACCCAGTACTTC. Translating it yields CASSLGGGGQETQYF.

The V call is TRBV2, the J call TRBJ2-7, with no clear D. The CDR3 extends over 13 amino acids. Germline CDR1 is SNHLY and CDR2 is FYNNEI. V was cut by 10 bases and J by 2 bases, with 15 bases left in between. CDR3 loop: CATGLRPTYEQYF. The CDR3 nucleotides read TGTGCCACCGGCCTACGGCCCACCTACGAGCAGTACTTC.

This chain joins TRBV4-1 and TRBJ1-6; D unclear. This CDR3 is built from 14 residues. In germline, CDR1 is MGHRA, CDR2 YSYEKL. Trimming removed 1 base at V and 7 bases at J, with 8 bases between. This CDR3 reads CASSQGGLNSPLHF. Written as DNA, the CDR3 is TGCGCCAGCAGCCAAGGGGGTCTCAATTCACCCCTCCACTTT.

This clonotype was counted many times. The chain joins TRBV5-1 to TRBJ2-7, with a weak D call TRBD2 (6 bases). The CDR3 extends over 15 amino acids. Trimming shortened V by 0 bases and J by 0 bases, and 10 bases separated the two germline ends. Germline V gene lookup returns CDR1 SGHRS and CDR2 YFSETQ. The CDR3 loop reads CASSLVGGTSYEQYF. DNA of the CDR3: TGCGCCAGCAGCTTGGTGGGCGGGACCTCCTACGAGCAGTACTTC. Complete variable domain (other parts from reference TRBV5-1 and TRBJ2-7): KAGVTQTPRYLIKTRGQQVTLSCSPISGHRSVSWYQQTPGQGLQFLFEYFSETQRNKGNFPGRFSGRQFSNSRSEMNVSTLELGDSALYLCASSLVGGTSYEQYFGPGTRLTVT.

This clonotype has just a few counts. The rearrangement joins TRBV24-1 to TRBJ2-3; a possible D gene is TRBD1 (5 bases). V shed 2 bases and J shed 2 bases, with 13 bases lying between them. Germline assignment: CDR1 KGHDR and CDR2 SFDVKD. The CDR3 contains 16 residues. The CDR3 region is CATSDSTAPTTDTQYF. For the CDR3, the DNA is TGTGCCACCAGTGATTCGACAGCCCCTACCACAGATACGCAGTATTTT.

The rearrangement uses TRBV15 and TRBJ2-5; D gene unclear. Deletions cut 2 bases from V and 5 bases from J, with 9 bases between. This CDR3 spans 13 amino acids. Germline CDR1 and CDR2: LNHNV and YYDKDF (reference sequence). CDR3 region: CATSRNIGETQYF. CDR3 DNA sequence: TGTGCCACCAGCAGAAACATCGGGGAGACCCAGTACTTC.

This chain uses TRBV7-3 with TRBJ2-2; a possible D gene is TRBD1 (5 bases). CDR1 and CDR2 (germline): SGHTA, FQGTGA. The CDR3 consists of 16 residues. Trimming took 0 bases from V and 0 from J, leaving 8 bases between them. CDR3: CASSLTAGPNTGELFF. The CDR3, as DNA: TGTGCCAGCAGCTTAACGGCAGGGCCGAACACCGGGGAGCTGTTTTTT.

In its sample, this clonotype was seen many times. This rearrangement joins TRBV27 to TRBJ2-7; D not resolved. CDR1 is MNHEY and CDR2 is SMNVEV in the germline V gene (reference sequence). Trimming shortened V by 2 bases and J by 2 bases, and 7 bases separated the two germline ends. The CDR3 length is 13 residues. The CDR3 coding sequence is TGTGCCAGCAGTTTAACCTCGACCTACGAGCAGTACTTC. Translating gives CASSLTSTYEQYF.

This clonotype was recorded many times. V usage is TRBV24-1 and J usage is TRBJ2-7, with TRBD1 identical over 8 bases. CDR1 and CDR2 (germline): KGHDR, SFDVKD. With V trimmed by 4 bases and J by 2 bases, 0 bases remained unmatched. The CDR3 extends over 13 amino acids. CDR3 protein: CATSEGQAYEQYF. The CDR3 DNA reads TGTGCCACCAGTGAGGGACAGGCCTACGAGCAGTACTTC.

The chain carries TRBV30 and TRBJ2-6; 7 bases match TRBD2. The length of the CDR3 is 13 residues. Per the germline V gene, CDR1 is GTSNPN and CDR2 is SVGIG (reference sequence). The CDR3: CGGGSTGANVLTF. As DNA, the CDR3 is TGTGGGGGGGGGTCGACTGGGGCCAACGTCCTGACTTTC.

This clonotype has just one count. The V gene is TRBV20-1, the J gene TRBJ2-3; TRBD2 matches 11 bases. The CDR3 sequence is 16 residues long. Germline CDR1 and CDR2: DFQATT and SNEGSKA (reference sequence). The V and J ends lost 5 bases and 0 bases, in that order; junction bases with no gene match: 7. CDR3 nucleotides: TGCAGTGCTCGCCCCGGGACTAGCGGTAGCACAGATACGCAGTATTTT. Its protein product is CSARPGTSGSTDTQYF.

This clonotype occurred many times. The V call is TRBV7-3, the J call TRBJ2-1; 9 bases match TRBD1. V trimming: 4 bases; J trimming: 5 bases; junction bases outside the gene matches: 6. Germline V lookup: CDR1 SGHTA, CDR2 FQGTGA. The CDR3 is made up of 15 amino acids. The DNA for the CDR3 is TGTGCCAGCAGCTGGGGACAGGGATCCCACAATGAGCAGTTCTTC. The encoded protein is CASSWGQGSHNEQFF.

The gene calls are TRBV7-3 and TRBJ1-6, with 9 positions matching TRBD1. V was clipped by 5 bases and J by 10 bases; unmatched bases: 12. The CDR3 length is 16 residues. Germline-derived CDR1 and CDR2 are SGHTA and FQGTGA. The CDR3 region has the DNA TGTGCCAGCAGCACACCCCGGGACAGGGCGCGGTCACCCCTCCACTTT. This translates into CASSTPRDRARSPLHF.

This rearrangement joins TRBV4-2 to TRBJ2-1; possibly TRBD1 or TRBD2 for D (5 bases each). With 0 bases removed from V and 3 bases from J, the gap between germline ends came to 12 bases. The CDR3 covers 16 residues. Germline V gene data show CDR1 as LGHNA and CDR2 as YNFKEQ. CDR3 nucleotides: TGTGCCAGCAGCCAAGATGGGGACGGCCACTACAATGAGCAGTTCTTC. Protein product: CASSQDGDGHYNEQFF.